This TCR beta chain was found in a study of T-cell memory formation after mild COVID-19. Each CDR3 protein is one row after TCRdb ran MiXCR on the 5' RACE reads. The top ten clones hold approximately 21% of a sample with 300,000 to 400,000 distinct CDR3 sequences, around 13% of them seen once. V lost 6 bases and J 7 bases, leaving 9 bases between the germline ends. The CDR3 sequence is 11 residues long. Germline V lookup: CDR1 MNHEY, CDR2 SVGEGT. The V gene is TRBV6-2 or TRBV6-3, the J gene TRBJ1-1; D possibly corresponds to TRBD1 (6 bases). Sequencing was carried out using PBMCs or a T cell subset sorted from them (not recorded which). The sequence was collected from a man younger than 30 who had mild COVID-19 (a few samples of this study predate the infection). Cell type and time point are not known. This chain's CDR3 is CASRTGFEAFF. The DNA for the CDR3 is TGTGCCAGCAGAACAGGGTTTGAAGCTTTCTTT.